The clone carrying this TCR beta chain was observed once. The assay was immunoSEQ multiplex PCR, and TCRdb's table has in-frame clones only and misses some. The data show some 60,000 clones, with 93% seen just once and approximately 1.7% held by the top ten. Germline V gene lookup returns CDR1 KGHSH and CDR2 LQKENI. The CDR3 is 14 amino acids. Trimming shortened V by 0 bases and J by 12 bases, and 15 bases separated the two germline ends. The sample originates from a study of T cell changes during pregnancy in multiple sclerosis. The input for sequencing was peripheral blood, taken after pregnancy. The rearrangement joins TRBV18 to TRBJ2-1, with a possible D match to TRBD2 (6 bases). This sequence was found in a female donor with multiple sclerosis, enrolled in a pregnancy study. The DNA for the CDR3 is TGTGCCAGCTCACCACCCCTTCGGGCGGAGGGGCAGTTCTTC. Its translation: CASSPPLRAEGQFF.